This TCR beta chain is from a study of T cell responses to AZD1222 COVID-19 vaccine. Worth noting for this clone: Its target is not known.

Study-wide findings and caveats: The sample set comprised mostly white British donors with more females, and clonal diversity was possibly underestimated. Spike-specific TCR breadth and depth grew following two AZD1222 doses. The study identified only five or six AZD1222 recipients as seropositive at baseline.

Looked up from germline, CDR1 is SNHLY and CDR2 is FYNNEI. This CDR3 comprises 13 residues. V was pared by 9 bases and J by 6 bases, with 9 bases of the junction left unmatched. Using immunoSEQ multiplex PCR, the repertoire was profiled, and TCRdb retains in-frame clones only, with some absent. This sample has approximately 150,000 clones, with over 90% found just once. The specimen was peripheral blood, collected on day 0 of AZD1222 vaccination. The chain carries TRBV2 and TRBJ2-7; 9 nucleotides align to TRBD2. The origin of this receptor is an adult in good health. This CDR3 reads CASTGTSSREQYF. Here the CDR3 DNA reads TGTGCCAGTACCGGGACTAGCTCTCGCGAGCAGTACTTC.